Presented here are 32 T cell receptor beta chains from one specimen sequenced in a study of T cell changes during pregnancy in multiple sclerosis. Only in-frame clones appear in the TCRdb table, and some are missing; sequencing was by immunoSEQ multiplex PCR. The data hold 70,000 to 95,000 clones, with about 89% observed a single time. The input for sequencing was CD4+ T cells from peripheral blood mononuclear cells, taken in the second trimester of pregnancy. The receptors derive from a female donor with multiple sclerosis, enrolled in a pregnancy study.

CDR3 in DNA: TGTGCCAGCTCATTGCAGGACAGGGCCTACGAGCAGTACTTC. It is translated as CASSLQDRAYEQYF. The rearrangement joins TRBV18 to TRBJ2-7; 8 nucleotides agree with TRBD1. J gave up 2 bases and V 5 bases, and 5 bases lay outside the gene matches. The CDR3 loop spans 14 amino acids. Germline values: CDR1 KGHSH, CDR2 LQKENI.

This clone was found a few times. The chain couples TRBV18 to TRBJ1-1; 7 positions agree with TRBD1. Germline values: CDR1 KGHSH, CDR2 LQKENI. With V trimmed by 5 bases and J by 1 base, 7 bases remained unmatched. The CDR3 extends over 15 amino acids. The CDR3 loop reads CASSAGQATNTEAFF. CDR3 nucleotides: TGTGCCAGCTCAGCCGGACAGGCAACGAACACTGAAGCTTTCTTT.

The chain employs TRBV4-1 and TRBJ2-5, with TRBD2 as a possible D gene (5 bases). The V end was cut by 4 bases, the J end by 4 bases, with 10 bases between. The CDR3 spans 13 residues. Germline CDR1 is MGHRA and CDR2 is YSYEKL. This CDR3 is CASSPTSRETQYF. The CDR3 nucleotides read TGCGCCAGCAGCCCCACTAGTCGAGAGACCCAGTACTTC.

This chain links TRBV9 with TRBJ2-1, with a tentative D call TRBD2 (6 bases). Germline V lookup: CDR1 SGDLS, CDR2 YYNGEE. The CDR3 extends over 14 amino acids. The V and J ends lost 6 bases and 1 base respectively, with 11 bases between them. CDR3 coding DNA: TGTGCCAGCAACACCCGGGGGTCCTACAATGAGCAGTTCTTC. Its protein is CASNTRGSYNEQFF.

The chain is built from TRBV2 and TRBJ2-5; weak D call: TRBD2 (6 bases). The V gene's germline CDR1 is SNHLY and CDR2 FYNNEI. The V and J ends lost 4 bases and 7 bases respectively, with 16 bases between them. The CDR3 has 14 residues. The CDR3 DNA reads TGTGCCAGCAGTGGGTCGGGAGACCATCGGACCCAGTACTTC. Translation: CASSGSGDHRTQYF.

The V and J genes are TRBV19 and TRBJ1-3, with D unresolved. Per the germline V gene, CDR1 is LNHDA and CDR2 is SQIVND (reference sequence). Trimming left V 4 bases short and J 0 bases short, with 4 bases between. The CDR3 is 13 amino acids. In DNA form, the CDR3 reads TGTGCCAGTAGTAGGCCCTCTGGAAACACCATATATTTT. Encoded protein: CASSRPSGNTIYF.

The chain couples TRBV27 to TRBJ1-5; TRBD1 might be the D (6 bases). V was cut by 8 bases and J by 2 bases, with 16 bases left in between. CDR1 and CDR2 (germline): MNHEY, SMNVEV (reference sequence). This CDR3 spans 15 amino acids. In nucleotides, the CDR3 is TGTGCCAGCGCGAACGAGGGGGATGGCAATCAGCCCCAGCATTTT. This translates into CASANEGDGNQPQHF.

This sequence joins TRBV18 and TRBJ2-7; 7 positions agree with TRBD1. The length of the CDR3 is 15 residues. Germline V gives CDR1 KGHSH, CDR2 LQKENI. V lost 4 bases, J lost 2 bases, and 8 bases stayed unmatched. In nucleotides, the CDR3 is TGTGCCAGCTCACTGGGGTCGAGGGGGCCCTACGAGCAGTACTTC. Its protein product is CASSLGSRGPYEQYF.

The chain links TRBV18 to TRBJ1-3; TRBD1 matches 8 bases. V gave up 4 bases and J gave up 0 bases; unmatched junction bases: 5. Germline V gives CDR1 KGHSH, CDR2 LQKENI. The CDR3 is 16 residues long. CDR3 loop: CASSLGQGNSGNTIYF. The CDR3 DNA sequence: TGTGCCAGCTCACTAGGACAGGGCAACTCTGGAAACACCATATATTTT.

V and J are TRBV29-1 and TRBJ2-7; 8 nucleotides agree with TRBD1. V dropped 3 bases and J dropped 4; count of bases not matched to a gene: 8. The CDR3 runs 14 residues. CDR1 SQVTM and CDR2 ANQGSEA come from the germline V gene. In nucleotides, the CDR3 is TGCAGCGTTGAGATAGGCAGGGGGCGGTACGAGCAGTACTTC. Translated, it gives CSVEIGRGRYEQYF.

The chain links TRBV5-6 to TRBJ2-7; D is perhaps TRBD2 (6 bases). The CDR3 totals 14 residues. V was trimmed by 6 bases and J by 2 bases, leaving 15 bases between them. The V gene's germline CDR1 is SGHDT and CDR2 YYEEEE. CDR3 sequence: CASNTPGGTYEQYF. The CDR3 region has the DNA TGTGCCAGCAACACCCCCGGGGGTACCTACGAGCAGTACTTC. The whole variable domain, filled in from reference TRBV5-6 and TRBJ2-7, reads DAGVTQSPTHLIKTRGQQVTLRCSPKSGHDTVSWYQQALGQGPQFIFQYYEEEERQRGNFPDRFSGHQFPNYSSELNVNALLLGDSALYLCASNTPGGTYEQYFGPGTRLTVT.

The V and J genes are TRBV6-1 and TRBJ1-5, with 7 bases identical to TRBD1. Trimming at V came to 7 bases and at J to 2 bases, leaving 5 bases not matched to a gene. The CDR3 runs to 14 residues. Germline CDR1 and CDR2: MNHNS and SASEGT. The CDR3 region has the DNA TGTGCCAGCACCAGAACAGGGGGCAATCAGCCCCAGCATTTT. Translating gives CASTRTGGNQPQHF.

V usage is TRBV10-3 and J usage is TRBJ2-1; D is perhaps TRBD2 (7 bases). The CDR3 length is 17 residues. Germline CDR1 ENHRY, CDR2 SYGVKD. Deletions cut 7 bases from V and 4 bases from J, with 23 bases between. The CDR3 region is CAITSFAGASNYNEQFF. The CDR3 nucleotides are TGTGCCATCACCAGCTTCGCGGGGGCCTCAAATTACAATGAGCAGTTCTTC.

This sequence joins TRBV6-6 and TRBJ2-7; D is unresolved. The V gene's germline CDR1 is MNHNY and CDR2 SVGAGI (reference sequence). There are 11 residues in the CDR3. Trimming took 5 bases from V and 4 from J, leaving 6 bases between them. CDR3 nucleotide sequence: TGTGCCAGCAGTCCCTTTTACGAGCAGTACTTC. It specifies CASSPFYEQYF.

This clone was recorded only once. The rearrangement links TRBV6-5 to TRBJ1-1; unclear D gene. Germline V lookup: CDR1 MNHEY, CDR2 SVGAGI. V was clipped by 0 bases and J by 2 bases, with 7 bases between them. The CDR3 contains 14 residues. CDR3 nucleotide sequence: TGTGCCAGCAGTTACTCCCCCCTAAACACTGAAGCTTTCTTT. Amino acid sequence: CASSYSPLNTEAFF.

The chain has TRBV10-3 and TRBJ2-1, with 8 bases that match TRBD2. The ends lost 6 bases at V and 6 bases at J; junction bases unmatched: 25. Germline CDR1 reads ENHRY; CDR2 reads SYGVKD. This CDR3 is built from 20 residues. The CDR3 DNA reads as TGTGCCATCAGGATTACCGGGACTAGTCATCGGGGGACTCTAGTCAATGAGCAGTTCTTC. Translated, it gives CAIRITGTSHRGTLVNEQFF.

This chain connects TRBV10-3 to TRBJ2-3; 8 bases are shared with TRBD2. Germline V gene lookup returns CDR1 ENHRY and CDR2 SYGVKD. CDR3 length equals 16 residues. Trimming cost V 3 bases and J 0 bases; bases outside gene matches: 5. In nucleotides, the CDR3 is TGTGCCATCAGTGAAGCATTAGCGGGGAGCACAGATACGCAGTATTTT. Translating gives CAISEALAGSTDTQYF.

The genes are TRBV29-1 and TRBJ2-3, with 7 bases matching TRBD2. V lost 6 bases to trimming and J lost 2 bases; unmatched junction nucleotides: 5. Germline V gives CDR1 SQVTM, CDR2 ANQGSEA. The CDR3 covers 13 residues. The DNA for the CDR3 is TGCAGCGTACCAGCGGGAATCACAGATACGCAGTATTTT. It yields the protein CSVPAGITDTQYF.

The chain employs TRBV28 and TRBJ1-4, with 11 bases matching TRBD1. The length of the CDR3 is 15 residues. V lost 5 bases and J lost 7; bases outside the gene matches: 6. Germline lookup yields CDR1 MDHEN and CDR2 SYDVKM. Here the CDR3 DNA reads TGTGCCAGCAGTAGTACCGGGACAGGGGGTGAAAAACTGTTTTTT. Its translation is CASSSTGTGGEKLFF.

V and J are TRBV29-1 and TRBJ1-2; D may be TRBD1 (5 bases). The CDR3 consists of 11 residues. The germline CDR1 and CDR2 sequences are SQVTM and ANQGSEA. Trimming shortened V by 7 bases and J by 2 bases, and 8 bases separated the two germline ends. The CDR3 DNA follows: TGCAGCGCGACAGAGAACTATGGCTACACCTTC. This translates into CSATENYGYTF.

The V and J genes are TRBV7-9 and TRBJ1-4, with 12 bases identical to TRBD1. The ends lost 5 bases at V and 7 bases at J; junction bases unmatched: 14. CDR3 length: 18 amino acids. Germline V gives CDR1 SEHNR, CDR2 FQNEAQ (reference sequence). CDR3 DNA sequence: TGTGCCAGCAGCAAGGTCCGGCCGGGACAGGGGGCGAGTGAAAAACTGTTTTTT. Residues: CASSKVRPGQGASEKLFF.

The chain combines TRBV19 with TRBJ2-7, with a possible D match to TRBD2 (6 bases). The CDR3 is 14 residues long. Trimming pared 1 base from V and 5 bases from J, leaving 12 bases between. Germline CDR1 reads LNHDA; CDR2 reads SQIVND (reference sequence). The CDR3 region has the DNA TGTGCCAGTAGTATAGGTCGCGGGACCGACGAGCAGTACTTC. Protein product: CASSIGRGTDEQYF.

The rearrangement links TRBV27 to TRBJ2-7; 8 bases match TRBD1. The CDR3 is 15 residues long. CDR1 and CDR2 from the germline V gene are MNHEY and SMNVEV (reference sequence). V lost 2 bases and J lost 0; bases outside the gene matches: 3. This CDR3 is CASSLATGVSYEQYF. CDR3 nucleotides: TGTGCCAGCAGTTTAGCGACAGGGGTCTCCTACGAGCAGTACTTC.

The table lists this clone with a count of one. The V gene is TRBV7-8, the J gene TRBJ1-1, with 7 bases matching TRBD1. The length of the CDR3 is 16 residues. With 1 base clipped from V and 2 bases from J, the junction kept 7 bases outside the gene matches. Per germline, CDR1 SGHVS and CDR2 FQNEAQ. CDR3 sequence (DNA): TGTGCCAGCAGCTTAGAGGGACAGCGGTTCAACACTGAAGCTTTCTTT. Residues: CASSLEGQRFNTEAFF.

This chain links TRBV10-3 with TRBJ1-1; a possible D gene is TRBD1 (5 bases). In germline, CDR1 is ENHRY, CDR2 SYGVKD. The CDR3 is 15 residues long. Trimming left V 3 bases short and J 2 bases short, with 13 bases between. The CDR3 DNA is TGTGCCATCAGTGATTCCCCTAGGGGCAACACTGAAGCTTTCTTT. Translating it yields CAISDSPRGNTEAFF.

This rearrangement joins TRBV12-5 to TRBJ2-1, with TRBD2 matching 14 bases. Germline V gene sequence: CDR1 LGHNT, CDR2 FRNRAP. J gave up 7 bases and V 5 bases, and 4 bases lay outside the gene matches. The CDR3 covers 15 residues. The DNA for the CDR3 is TGTGCTAGTGGTCTAGGGACTAGCGGGAGTAATGAGCAGTTCTTC. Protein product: CASGLGTSGSNEQFF.

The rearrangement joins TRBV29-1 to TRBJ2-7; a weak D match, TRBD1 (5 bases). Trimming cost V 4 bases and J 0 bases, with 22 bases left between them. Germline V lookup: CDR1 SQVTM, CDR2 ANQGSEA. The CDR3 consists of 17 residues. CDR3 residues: CSVGVSWGPLSSYEQYF. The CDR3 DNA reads TGCAGCGTTGGAGTAAGTTGGGGCCCCCTGAGCTCCTACGAGCAGTACTTC.

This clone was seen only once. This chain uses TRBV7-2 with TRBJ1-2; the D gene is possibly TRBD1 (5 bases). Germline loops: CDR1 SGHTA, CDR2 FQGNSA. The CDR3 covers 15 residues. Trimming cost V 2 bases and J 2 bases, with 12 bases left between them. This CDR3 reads CASSLSSGPNYGYTF. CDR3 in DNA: TGTGCCAGCAGCTTAAGTTCAGGGCCCAACTATGGCTACACCTTC. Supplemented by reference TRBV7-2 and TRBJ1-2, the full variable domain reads GAGVSQSPSNKVTEKGKDVELRCDPISGHTALYWYRQSLGQGLEFLIYFQGNSAPDKSGLPSDRFSAERTGGSVSTLTIQRTQQEDSAVYLCASSLSSGPNYGYTFGSGTRLTVV.

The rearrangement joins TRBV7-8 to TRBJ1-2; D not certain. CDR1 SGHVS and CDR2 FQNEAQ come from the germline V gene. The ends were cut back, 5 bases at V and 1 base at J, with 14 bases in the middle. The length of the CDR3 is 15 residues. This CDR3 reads CASSPRTNYNYGYTF. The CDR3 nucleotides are TGTGCCAGCAGCCCAAGGACTAATTATAACTATGGCTACACCTTC.

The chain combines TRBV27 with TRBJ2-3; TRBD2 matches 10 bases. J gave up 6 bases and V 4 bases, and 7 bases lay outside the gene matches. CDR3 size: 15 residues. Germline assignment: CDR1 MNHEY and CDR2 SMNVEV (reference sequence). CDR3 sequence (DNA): TGTGCCAGCAGTTCGCCCTCTAGCGGGAGCGATACGCAGTATTTT. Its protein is CASSSPSSGSDTQYF.

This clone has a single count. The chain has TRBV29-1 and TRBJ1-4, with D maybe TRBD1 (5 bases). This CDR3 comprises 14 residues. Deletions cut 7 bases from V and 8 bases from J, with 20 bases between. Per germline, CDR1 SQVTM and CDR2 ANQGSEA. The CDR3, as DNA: TGCAGCGCCGGAGGAGGAGGGAGGGGAGAAAAACTGTTTTTT. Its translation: CSAGGGGRGEKLFF.

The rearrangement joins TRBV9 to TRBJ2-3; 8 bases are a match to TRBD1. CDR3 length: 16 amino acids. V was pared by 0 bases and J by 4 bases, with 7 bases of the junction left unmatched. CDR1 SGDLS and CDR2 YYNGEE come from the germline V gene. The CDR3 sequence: CASSVGVQGGSDTQYF. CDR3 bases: TGTGCCAGCAGCGTAGGGGTACAGGGGGGCTCAGATACGCAGTATTTT.